This is a list of T cell receptor beta chains from one sample in a study of tumor and adjacent non-tumor tissue in lung cancer. TCRdb called the multiplex PCR reads again in MiXCR, with one record for every CDR3 protein. This table has 85,000 to 130,000 distinct CDR3 sequences, about 62% appearing once. Sequenced sample: distant non-tumor lung tissue. These receptors came from a man younger than 40 with non-small cell lung cancer. Both conserved end residues are part of each CDR3. A D gene is named only where the DNA matches it firmly. A clone size is listed for some rows: how often the clone was seen (once, few, many), or a class if it is expanded.

clone size	V gene	J gene	D gene	CDR3 DNA	CDR3 protein
once	TRBV5-4	TRBJ2-3	-	TGTGCCAGCAGCTTTGGTAGCGGCACGGATAAGCAGTATTTT	CASSFGSGTDKQYF
many	TRBV11-2	TRBJ1-2	-	TGTGCCAGCAGCCCGGACAGAAACTATGGCTACACCTTC	CASSPDRNYGYTF
-	TRBV6-1	TRBJ2-4	-	TGTGCCAGATGCGATACAGGCGGGGATATTCAGTACTTC	CARCDTGGDIQYF
many	TRBV4-1	TRBJ2-7	-	TGCGCCAGCAGCCCCAGGGGTTCAGGCTACGAGCAGTACTTC	CASSPRGSGYEQYF
-	TRBV20-1	TRBJ2-5	-	TGCAGCGTTACGAGGGACCCCGAGGGGCAAGAGACCCAGTACTTC	CSVTRDPEGQETQYF
-	TRBV29-1	TRBJ1-4	-	TGCTGCTCGGCCTCATCGGCCGAAAAACTGTTTTTT	CCSASSAEKLFF
-	TRBV20-1	TRBJ2-5	-	TGCAGTGTTCCAGGAGGAAGTTTAAGAGAGACCCAGTACTTC	CSVPGGSLRETQYF
-	TRBV11-3	TRBJ2-3	TRBD2	TGTGCCAGCAGCACGGGGACTAGCTGGCGGTCAGATACGCAGTATTTT	CASSTGTSWRSDTQYF
-	TRBV18	TRBJ2-5	-	TGTGCCAGCTCACCACCAGGGGCAGATACCCAGTATTTC	CASSPPGADTQYF
many	TRBV10-3	TRBJ2-7	-	TGTGCCGTTGGAAAAGAGGGCTACGAGCAGTACTTC	CAVGKEGYEQYF
-	TRBV20-1	TRBJ2-5	-	TGCAGTGCTTCAAGGTCGCAACCCCAAGGGACCCAGTACTTC	CSASRSQPQGTQYF
-	TRBV20-1	TRBJ1-2	-	TGCAGAGCACCATCGACTGGTGGTCTCGTCAGGCACTATGGCTACACCTTC	CRAPSTGGLVRHYGYTF
many	TRBV5-1	TRBJ2-5	TRBD2	TGCGCCAGCAGCCCAGGACTAGACCAAGAGACCCAGTACTTC	CASSPGLDQETQYF
few	TRBV15	TRBJ2-1	-	TGTGTCACCAGCAGAGATCAGGACTTCGACAATGAGCAGTTCTTC	CVTSRDQDFDNEQFF
many	TRBV7-3	TRBJ1-2	-	TGTGCCAGCAGCTCGGGGATCTTGGACTATGGCTACACCTTC	CASSSGILDYGYTF
few	TRBV29-1	TRBJ2-5	TRBD1	TGCAGCGTTGAAGGGGACAGGGGGCGGTCGGAGACCCACTACTTC	CSVEGDRGRSETHYF
-	TRBV20-1	TRBJ2-7	-	TGCATTGCTAGAGCGATGGCAGGGGACACCTACGAGCAGTACTTT	CIARAMAGDTYEQYF
many	TRBV6-5	TRBJ1-6	TRBD1	TGTGCCAGCACCTCATCCCTAGGGGGCAATTCACCCCTCCACTTT	CASTSSLGGNSPLHF
-	TRBV4-3	TRBJ1-6	-	TGCGTCAGCAGCCAAGAGTATAGGAATTCAACCCTCCACTTT	CVSSQEYRNSTLHF
-	TRBV20-1	TRBJ2-3	TRBD2	TGCGGTGCGATAGGCGGACTAGTCCTAGATACGCAGTATTTT	CGAIGGLVLDTQYF
-	TRBV4-1	TRBJ2-1	-	TGCGCCAACAGCCAAGATTTGGGGGCTGTGAGCGGGCAGCTCTTC	CANSQDLGAVSGQLF
many	TRBV12-3/TRBV12-4	TRBJ1-3	-	TGTGCCAGCAGGCAGCGGTCTGGAAACACCATATATTTT	CASRQRSGNTIYF
-	TRBV20-1	TRBJ1-2	TRBD1	TGCAGTGCTAGAGGAGGACAGGTGTATGGCTACACCTTC	CSARGGQVYGYTF
many	TRBV5-4	TRBJ1-4	TRBD1	TGTGCCAGCAGCTTTGGACAGGGGGGACTGTTTTTT	CASSFGQGGLFF
-	TRBV6-5	TRBJ2-2	TRBD1	TGTGCCAGCAGGAGGGACAGAACCGGGGAGCTGTTTTTT	CASRRDRTGELFF
few	TRBV7-9	TRBJ2-5	TRBD1	TGTGCCAGCAGCCCCGGGACAGGGGTCCAAGAGACCCAGTACTTC	CASSPGTGVQETQYF
-	TRBV20-1	TRBJ2-3	-	TGCAGTGTCTCCACTCCGGGTGGCACAGATACGCAGTATTTT	CSVSTPGGTDTQYF
few	TRBV5-1	TRBJ2-5	-	TGCGCCAGCAGCTTGGGACAGTTCCAAGAGACCCAGTACTTC	CASSLGQFQETQYF
-	TRBV11-1	TRBJ1-1	-	TGTGCCGGCAGCTGGACAGCTGTCGACACTGAAGCTTTCTTT	CAGSWTAVDTEAFF
-	TRBV20-1	TRBJ2-2	-	TGTAGTACTAACACCCGGTTACCCGGGGAGCTGTTTTTT	CSTNTRLPGELFF
-	TRBV7-9	TRBJ1-2	-	TGTGCCAACAGCCAAATAATAGAGAACTATGGCTACACCTTC	CANSQIIENYGYTF
few	TRBV11-1	TRBJ2-1	TRBD2	TGTGCCAGCAGCTCCGAAGCGGGAGGTTACAATGAGCAGTTCTTC	CASSSEAGGYNEQFF
-	TRBV6-5	TRBJ2-5	-	TGTGCCAGCAGTTACTCGACAGATCCCGAGACCCAGAACTTC	CASSYSTDPETQNF
-	TRBV4-1	TRBJ2-5	-	TGCGCCAGCAGCCACGTGGGGCAGGACCAAGAGAACCAGTACTTC	CASSHVGQDQENQYF
-	TRBV20-1	TRBJ1-1	-	TGCAGTGCCACCGACAAGGACTACCCCTGGAACACTGAAGCTTTCTTT	CSATDKDYPWNTEAFF
few	TRBV11-2	TRBJ2-3	-	TGTGCCAGCAGCTACTACCTCGACGGAAACGGGTATACGCAGTATTTT	CASSYYLDGNGYTQYF
few	TRBV30	TRBJ2-3	TRBD2	TGTGTCTGGAGTGCTGGAGTGGGAGGGACAGATACGCAGTATTTT	CVWSAGVGGTDTQYF
-	TRBV4-1	TRBJ2-3	TRBD2	TGCGCCAGCAGCCAAGAACCACTAGCGGTGAGGAGCACAGATAAGCAGTATTTT	CASSQEPLAVRSTDKQYF
few	TRBV11-2	TRBJ2-5	-	TGTGCTAGCAGCCGCCCGCTGGGGCAAGAGACCCAGTACTTC	CASSRPLGQETQYF
once	TRBV10-2	TRBJ1-1	-	TGCGCCAGCGTGGAGGGGACTGAAGCTTTCTTT	CASVEGTEAFF
once	TRBV11-1	TRBJ2-4	-	TGTGCCAGTACTCACTCAGGCAGGGTGACCAAAAACATTCAGTACTTC	CASTHSGRVTKNIQYF
-	TRBV4-1	TRBJ2-1	-	TGCGCCAGTAACCAAGAGGCTATGAATGGGCAGTTCTTC	CASNQEAMNGQFF
-	TRBV12-3/TRBV12-4	TRBJ2-6	-	TGTGCCAGCATCCATCAGGGTGGTGGGGCCAAGGTCCTGACTTTC	CASIHQGGGAKVLTF
few	TRBV24-1	TRBJ1-4	TRBD1	TGTGCCACCAGTGACACGAAAGGGGGACAGGGAGGTGAAAAACTGTTTTTT	CATSDTKGGQGGEKLFF
many	TRBV28	TRBJ1-1	TRBD1	TGTGCCAGCAGTTTGGTCGGACAGGGCGGGGCTGAAGCTTTCTTT	CASSLVGQGGAEAFF
-	TRBV4-2	TRBJ2-1	TRBD2	TGTGCCAGCAGCCAGCACCCTCATATCGGGGGGACCTACAATGGGCAGTTCTTC	CASSQHPHIGGTYNGQFF
-	TRBV4-3	TRBJ2-2	-	TGCACCAGCAGCTCGACCTCGGGAAAGGGGTTTACCGGGGAGCCGTTTTTT	CTSSSTSGKGFTGEPFF
-	TRBV29-1	TRBJ1-1	TRBD1	TGCAGCGCCGCCCTCCGGGACAGCCTAAGCATTGAAGCTTTCTTT	CSAALRDSLSIEAFF
once	TRBV20-1	TRBJ2-3	-	TGCAGTGTTAGAGTGGTCAGTCAGGGAAATACGCAGTATTTT	CSVRVVSQGNTQYF
few	TRBV9	TRBJ2-1	-	TGTGCCAGCAGCGTCCTCACTACCTCCTTCTACAATGAGCAGTTCTTC	CASSVLTTSFYNEQFF
-	TRBV6-5	TRBJ1-2	-	TGTGCCAGCAGTCGGACTCTCGCGCGTGGCTACGCCTTC	CASSRTLARGYAF
once	TRBV19	TRBJ1-2	-	TGTGCCAGTAGTATAGGGGCAGAAGGGGATGGCTACACCTTC	CASSIGAEGDGYTF
-	TRBV29-1	TRBJ2-5	-	TGCAGCGTTGATTGGGGCCGCCAAGAGACCCAGTACTTC	CSVDWGRQETQYF
few	TRBV6-2/TRBV6-3	TRBJ2-5	-	TGTACCAGCAGGAAGGACAACCAAGAGATCCAGTACTTC	CTSRKDNQEIQYF
-	TRBV29-1	TRBJ2-7	-	TGCAGCGTCGCAGACACCTCGGCGCACGAGCAGTACTTC	CSVADTSAHEQYF